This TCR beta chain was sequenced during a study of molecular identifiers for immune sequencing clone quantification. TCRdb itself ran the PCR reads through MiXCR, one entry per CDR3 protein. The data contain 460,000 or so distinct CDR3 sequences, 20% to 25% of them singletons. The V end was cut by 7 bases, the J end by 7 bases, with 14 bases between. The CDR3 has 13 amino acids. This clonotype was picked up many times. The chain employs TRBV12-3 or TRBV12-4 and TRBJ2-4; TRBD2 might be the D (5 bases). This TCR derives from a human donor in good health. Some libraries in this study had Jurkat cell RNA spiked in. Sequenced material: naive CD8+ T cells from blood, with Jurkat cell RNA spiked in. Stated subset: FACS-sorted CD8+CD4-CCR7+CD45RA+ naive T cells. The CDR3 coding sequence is TGTGCCAGCATAAAGCCTGGGGAGAACATTCAGTACTTC. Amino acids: CASIKPGENIQYF.